Given below is one T cell receptor beta chain in context. Its antigen is still unknown. Tumor tissue was taken before any definitive surgery or chemotherapy was given. The data were obtained in a study of high-grade serous ovarian cancer treatment subgroups. Turning to the study itself: Mean per sample: around 14,000 reads, several thousand unique TCR beta rearrangements. Study-wide points: Spatial context was lost because tumors were sequenced in bulk. The analyses considered CDR3 and ignored CDR1 and CDR2. Higher neoantigen levels went with greater TCR clonal relatedness.

This table comes from immunoSEQ multiplex PCR, and its TCRdb copy is limited to in-frame clones, with some not included. There are around 8,800 clones in the sample; approximately 86% occur only once, and approximately 1.7% lies in the top ten. Trimming removed 2 bases at V and 3 bases at J, with 10 bases between. This CDR3 comprises 13 residues. From germline, CDR1 is SQVTM and CDR2 ANQGSEA. V is TRBV29-1 and J is TRBJ1-1; a weak D match, TRBD1 (5 bases). This TCR was sampled from a human donor with high-grade serous ovarian cancer. Sequencing was carried out using tumor tissue. Here the CDR3 DNA reads TGCAGCGTTGAATTGGGGGGGGACACTGAAGCTTTCTTT. Its protein product is CSVELGGDTEAFF.